This TCR beta chain derives from a study of blood T cell repertoires in COVID-19. The CDR3 is 13 amino acids. The germline CDR1 and CDR2 sequences are MNHEY and SVGAGI. The V gene lost 2 bases and the J gene lost 4 bases, with 7 bases spanning the gap. The data were produced by immunoSEQ multiplex PCR, yet TCRdb's version contains in-frame clones alone and is incomplete. The sample contains fewer than 150,000 clones, 60% to 85% of which appear only once. This sequence originates from a man older than 75 with acute or convalescent COVID-19. The sequenced sample consisted of peripheral blood. This chain links TRBV6-5 with TRBJ2-3; TRBD1 is a possible D gene (6 bases). The CDR3 DNA reads as TGTGCCAGCAGTTACAGACAGGCAGATACGCAGTATTTT. It specifies CASSYRQADTQYF.